What follows is one T cell receptor beta chain and its context. No antigen is known for it. The sample is drawn from a study of CD8 T cells in Susac syndrome. The study, taken as a whole, reports: The study conceded that relatively few individuals underwent its TCR sequencing and HLA analysis.

With random hexamers, reverse transcription was performed on 0.5 to 1 ug of RNA. Amplification of the TCR beta CDR3 was carried out by immunoSEQ multiplex PCR, which spanned a total of 54 Vbeta and 13 Jbeta segments. Via MiXCR, TCRdb re-called the immunoSEQ multiplex PCR reads, giving one row per CDR3 protein. Of about 85,000 distinct CDR3 sequences in the sample, about 95% were seen once. V shed 4 bases, J shed 6 bases, and the junction held 14 bases outside the gene matches. From germline, CDR1 is LGHNA and CDR2 YNFKEQ. The CDR3 has 17 residues. The sequenced material came from CD8+ T cells from PBMCs. The rearrangement links TRBV4-2 to TRBJ1-4; TRBD1 matches 7 bases. This receptor was obtained from a human donor with Susac syndrome. CDR3 loop: CASSPVSVRQGDEKLFF. CDR3 nucleotides: TGTGCCAGCAGCCCAGTGTCCGTGAGACAGGGTGATGAAAAACTGTTTTTT.